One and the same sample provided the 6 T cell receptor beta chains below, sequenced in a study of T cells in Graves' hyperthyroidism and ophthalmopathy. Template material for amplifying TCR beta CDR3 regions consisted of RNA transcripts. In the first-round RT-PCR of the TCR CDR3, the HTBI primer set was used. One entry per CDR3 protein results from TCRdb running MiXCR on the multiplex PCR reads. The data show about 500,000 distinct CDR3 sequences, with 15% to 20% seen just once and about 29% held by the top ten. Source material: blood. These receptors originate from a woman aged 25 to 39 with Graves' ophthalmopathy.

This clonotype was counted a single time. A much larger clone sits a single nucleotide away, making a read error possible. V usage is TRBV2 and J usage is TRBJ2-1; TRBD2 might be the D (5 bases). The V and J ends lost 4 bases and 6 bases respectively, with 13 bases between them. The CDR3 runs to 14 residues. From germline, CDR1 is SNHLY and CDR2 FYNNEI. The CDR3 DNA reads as TGTGCCAGCAGTGGAATAGCGATCGGCAATGAGCAGTTCTTC. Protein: CASSGIAIGNEQFF.

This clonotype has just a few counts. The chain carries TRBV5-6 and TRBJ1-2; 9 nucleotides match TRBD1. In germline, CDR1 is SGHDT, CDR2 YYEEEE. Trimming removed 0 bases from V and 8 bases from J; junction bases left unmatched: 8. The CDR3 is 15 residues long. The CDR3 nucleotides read TGTGCCAGCAGCTTGGCCGACAGGGGGATGAGCGGCTACACCTTC. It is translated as CASSLADRGMSGYTF.

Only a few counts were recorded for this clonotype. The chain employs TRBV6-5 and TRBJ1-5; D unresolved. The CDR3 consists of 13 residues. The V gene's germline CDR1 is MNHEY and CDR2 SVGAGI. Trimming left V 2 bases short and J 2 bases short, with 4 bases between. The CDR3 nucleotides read TGTGCCAGCAGTTACGGTCGCAATCAGCCCCAGCATTTT. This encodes CASSYGRNQPQHF.

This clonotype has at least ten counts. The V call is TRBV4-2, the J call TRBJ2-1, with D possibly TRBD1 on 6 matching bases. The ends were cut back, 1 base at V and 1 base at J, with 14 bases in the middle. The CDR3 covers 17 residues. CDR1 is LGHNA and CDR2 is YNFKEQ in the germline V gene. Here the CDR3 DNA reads TGTGCCAGCAGCCAAGCCCCAAACAGGGAGTCCTACAATGAGCAGTTCTTC. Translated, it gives CASSQAPNRESYNEQFF.

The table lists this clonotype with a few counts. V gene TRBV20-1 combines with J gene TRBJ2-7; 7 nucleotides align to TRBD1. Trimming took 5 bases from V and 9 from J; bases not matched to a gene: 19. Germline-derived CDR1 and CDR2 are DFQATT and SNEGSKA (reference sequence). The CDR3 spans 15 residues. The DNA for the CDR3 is TGCAGTGCTCGGCCTTCCGGGACAGAATTACGAGTGCAGTACTTC. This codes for CSARPSGTELRVQYF.

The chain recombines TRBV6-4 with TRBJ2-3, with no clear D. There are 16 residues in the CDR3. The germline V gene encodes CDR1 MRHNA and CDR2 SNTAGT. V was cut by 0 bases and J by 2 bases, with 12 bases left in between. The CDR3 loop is CASSDSICCPTDTQYF. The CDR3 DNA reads TGTGCCAGCAGTGACTCGATCTGCTGCCCCACAGATACGCAGTATTTT.